One and the same sample provided the 21 T cell receptor beta chains below, sequenced in a study of human T cells and chemical hapten exposure. Documented time point: patch test 1, 2 weeks after DPC sensitization. The treatment was: therapeutic diphenylcyclopropenone sensitization with weekly scalp DPC. The total RNA was obtained from whole blood that was not fractionated. TCRdb used MiXCR to reprocess the RACE reads, holding one entry per CDR3 protein. The table has about 41,000 distinct CDR3 sequences, 4% seen once. Material: whole blood, obtained in connection with sensitization to the hapten diphenylcyclopropenone (DPC). These receptors all stem from a man in his fifties or sixties with alopecia areata. Some clones in this sample may be carry-over from other donors' samples.

This clonotype came up many times. The rearrangement links TRBV18 to TRBJ2-5, with 8 bases matching TRBD1. This CDR3 spans 15 amino acids. The germline gives CDR1 KGHSH, CDR2 LQKENI. Unmatched junction bases numbered 4, after V lost 0 bases and J lost 4 bases. This CDR3 reads CASSPPNRGAETQYF. The CDR3 DNA reads TGTGCCAGCTCACCACCGAACAGGGGGGCAGAGACCCAGTACTTC.

This clonotype was detected many times. The chain carries TRBV7-2 and TRBJ2-7, with TRBD1 identical over 11 bases. The CDR3 loop spans 17 amino acids. From germline, CDR1 is SGHTA and CDR2 FQGNSA. V trimming: 1 base; J trimming: 3 bases; junction bases outside the gene matches: 8. The CDR3 region has the DNA TGTGCCAGCAGCTTAGGTCTAGGCGGGACAGGGGGCTACGAGCAGTACTTC. Protein product: CASSLGLGGTGGYEQYF.

CDR3 sequence (DNA): TGTGCCAGCAGCTTGGGGGGCGGGCGTCTCGCCGATACGCAGTATTTT. Amino acid sequence: CASSLGGGRLADTQYF. This chain connects TRBV5-5 to TRBJ2-3; D assignment may be TRBD1 or TRBD2 (5 bases each). In germline, CDR1 is SGHKS, CDR2 YYEKEE (reference sequence). Trimming pared 0 bases from V and 6 bases from J, leaving 17 bases between. The CDR3 length is 16 residues.

The chain has TRBV12-3 or TRBV12-4 and TRBJ2-3; 9 positions agree with TRBD1. With 6 bases clipped from V and 0 bases from J, the junction kept 7 bases outside the gene matches. This CDR3 is 16 amino acids long. The chain's CDR3 is CASRPDRGYSTDTQYF. The CDR3 DNA sequence: TGTGCCAGCAGACCGGACAGGGGATATAGCACAGATACGCAGTATTTT.

This clonotype was observed at least ten times. The chain is built from TRBV12-3 or TRBV12-4 and TRBJ2-7; no clear D. V shed 5 bases and J shed 9 bases, with 11 bases lying between them. The CDR3 extends over 11 amino acids. The CDR3 region is CASSPGVGQYF. CDR3 DNA: TGTGCCAGCAGTCCCGGTGTGGGGCAGTACTTC.

This clonotype has just a few counts. The V and J genes are TRBV25-1 and TRBJ2-7; 11 bases match TRBD1. CDR3 length: 14 residues. The germline gives CDR1 MGHDK, CDR2 SYGVNS. Losses at the gene ends were 7 bases for V and 3 bases for J; bases not matched to a gene: 5. CDR3 protein: CASTRTGGIYEQYF. Here the CDR3 DNA reads TGTGCCAGCACCCGGACAGGGGGCATCTACGAGCAGTACTTC.

This clonotype was found a few times. The chain employs TRBV29-1 and TRBJ2-7; no reliable D call. The CDR3 is 14 residues long. Germline V lookup: CDR1 SQVTM, CDR2 ANQGSEA. The ends were cut back, 3 bases at V and 1 base at J, with 13 bases in the middle. The DNA of the CDR3 is TGCAGCGTTGAGAAGGACGGTGGGTCCTACGAGCAGTACTTC. Residues: CSVEKDGGSYEQYF.

This clonotype was counted ten times or more. The chain joins TRBV27 to TRBJ2-3; the match to TRBD2 covers 9 bases. Germline V gives CDR1 MNHEY, CDR2 SMNVEV (reference sequence). V was clipped by 3 bases and J by 6 bases; unmatched bases: 7. This CDR3 has 15 residues. The chain's CDR3 is CASSFLAGPQDTQYF. The CDR3 DNA reads as TGTGCCAGCAGTTTCCTAGCGGGGCCCCAGGATACGCAGTATTTT.

This clonotype was seen many times. This chain connects TRBV6-4 to TRBJ1-2; TRBD1 is a possible D gene (6 bases). Germline V lookup: CDR1 MRHNA, CDR2 SNTAGT. This CDR3 comprises 13 residues. V was cut by 4 bases and J by 7 bases, with 13 bases left in between. CDR3: CASSGGEGGGYTF. CDR3 nucleotides: TGTGCCAGCAGTGGTGGTGAAGGGGGTGGCTACACCTTC.

This clonotype was observed at least ten times. The chain is built from TRBV11-2 and TRBJ1-4; TRBD1 matches 8 bases. Germline CDR1 SGHAT, CDR2 FQNNGV. The V and J ends lost 2 bases and 7 bases, in that order; junction bases with no gene match: 9. The CDR3 is 16 amino acids. CDR3 in DNA: TGTGCCAGCAGCTTACCGTACAGGGGGTATATTGAAAAACTGTTTTTT. Translation gives CASSLPYRGYIEKLFF.

The sample holds many counts of this clonotype. CDR3 in DNA: TGTGCCAGCAGCTTACAGGGGTATTCACCCCTCCACTTT. The encoded protein is CASSLQGYSPLHF. This chain uses TRBV7-2 with TRBJ1-6; the D gene is possibly TRBD1 (6 bases). With 2 bases removed from V and 8 bases from J, the gap between germline ends came to 7 bases. The V gene's germline CDR1 is SGHTA and CDR2 FQGNSA. The CDR3 has 13 amino acids.

At least ten counts were recorded for this clonotype. The chain is built from TRBV6-2 or TRBV6-3 and TRBJ2-7, with D unclear. CDR1 MNHEY and CDR2 SVGEGT come from the germline V gene. This CDR3 is 11 amino acids long. Trimming removed 5 bases at V and 6 bases at J, with 8 bases between. The CDR3 nucleotides read TGTGCCAGCAGTGGGTCGGTCGAGCAGTACTTC. It specifies CASSGSVEQYF.

This clonotype appeared many times. V usage is TRBV3-1 and J usage is TRBJ2-5, with a possible D match to TRBD1 (5 bases). In germline, CDR1 is LGHDT, CDR2 YNNKEL (reference sequence). Deletions cut 8 bases from V and 2 bases from J, with 9 bases between. The CDR3 extends over 12 amino acids. The CDR3 region is CASGALQETQYF. CDR3 nucleotides: TGTGCCAGCGGGGCCCTACAAGAGACCCAGTACTTC.

In its sample, this clonotype was seen many times. The chain uses TRBV7-6 and TRBJ2-1, with 8 bases fitting TRBD2. The CDR3 is 17 residues long. V lost 0 bases to trimming and J lost 7 bases; unmatched junction nucleotides: 11. Per the germline V gene, CDR1 is SGHVS and CDR2 is FNYEAQ. The CDR3 sequence: CASSLALAGMLRNEQFF. The CDR3 nucleotides read TGTGCCAGCAGCTTAGCGCTAGCGGGCATGCTTAGAAATGAGCAGTTCTTC.

This clonotype showed up just a few times. The J gene is TRBJ2-7, the V gene TRBV6-6; 8 bases line up with TRBD1. CDR1 is MNHNY and CDR2 is SVGAGI in the germline V gene (reference sequence). CDR3 length: 14 residues. With V trimmed by 5 bases and J by 2 bases, 5 bases remained unmatched. The DNA of the CDR3 is TGTGCCAGCAGTACCGGGACAGGAGCCTACGAGCAGTACTTC. It is translated as CASSTGTGAYEQYF.

V usage is TRBV20-1 and J usage is TRBJ2-7; TRBD2 matches at 7 bases. This CDR3 has 15 amino acids. The V gene's germline CDR1 is DFQATT and CDR2 SNEGSKA (reference sequence). V shed 0 bases, J shed 3 bases, and the junction held 8 bases outside the gene matches. The CDR3 DNA sequence: TGCAGTGCTAGAGATCTCAGGGACTACAACTACGAGCAGTACTTC. Its translation: CSARDLRDYNYEQYF.

This clonotype was picked up many times. The chain carries TRBV4-1 and TRBJ2-3; tentatively, D is TRBD2 (5 bases). Germline V gene sequence: CDR1 MGHRA, CDR2 YSYEKL. Trimming took off 0 bases at V and 0 bases at J, with 10 bases between the two ends. This CDR3 is built from 16 residues. CDR3: CASSQDYGESTDTQYF. For the CDR3, the DNA is TGCGCCAGCAGCCAAGATTACGGGGAGAGCACAGATACGCAGTATTTT.

This clonotype was observed at least ten times. The chain combines TRBV4-2 with TRBJ2-2; no clear D. Trimming took off 6 bases at V and 0 bases at J, with 5 bases between the two ends. CDR3 length equals 13 residues. Germline CDR1 LGHNA, CDR2 YNFKEQ. CDR3 in DNA: TGTGCCAGCAGTGGAGCGAACACCGGGGAGCTGTTTTTT. It translates to CASSGANTGELFF.

This clonotype was counted ten times or more. The chain has TRBV7-9 and TRBJ2-4; 12 nucleotides agree with TRBD1. Unmatched junction bases numbered 11, after V lost 5 bases and J lost 6 bases. Per the germline V gene, CDR1 is SEHNR and CDR2 is FQNEAQ (reference sequence). The CDR3 covers 17 residues. The chain's CDR3 is CASSSSIGTGGRNIQYF. The CDR3 DNA reads as TGTGCCAGCAGCAGTAGCATAGGGACAGGGGGCAGAAACATTCAGTACTTC.

This clonotype was recorded many times. The chain employs TRBV28 and TRBJ1-1; 7 positions agree with TRBD1. The length of the CDR3 is 12 residues. From germline, CDR1 is MDHEN and CDR2 SYDVKM. V shed 4 bases, J shed 7 bases, and the junction held 3 bases outside the gene matches. The CDR3 DNA sequence: TGTGCCAGCAGTTCTACAGGGGTTGAAGCTTTCTTT. Translating it yields CASSSTGVEAFF.

This clonotype was observed many times. The V and J genes are TRBV29-1 and TRBJ2-1; 10 bases are a match to TRBD1. From germline, CDR1 is SQVTM and CDR2 ANQGSEA. Trimming at V came to 7 bases and at J to 5 bases, leaving 5 bases not matched to a gene. The CDR3 consists of 13 residues. CDR3 nucleotides: TGCAGCGCGTCCGGGACAGGGGACAATGAGCAGTTCTTC. It encodes CSASGTGDNEQFF.